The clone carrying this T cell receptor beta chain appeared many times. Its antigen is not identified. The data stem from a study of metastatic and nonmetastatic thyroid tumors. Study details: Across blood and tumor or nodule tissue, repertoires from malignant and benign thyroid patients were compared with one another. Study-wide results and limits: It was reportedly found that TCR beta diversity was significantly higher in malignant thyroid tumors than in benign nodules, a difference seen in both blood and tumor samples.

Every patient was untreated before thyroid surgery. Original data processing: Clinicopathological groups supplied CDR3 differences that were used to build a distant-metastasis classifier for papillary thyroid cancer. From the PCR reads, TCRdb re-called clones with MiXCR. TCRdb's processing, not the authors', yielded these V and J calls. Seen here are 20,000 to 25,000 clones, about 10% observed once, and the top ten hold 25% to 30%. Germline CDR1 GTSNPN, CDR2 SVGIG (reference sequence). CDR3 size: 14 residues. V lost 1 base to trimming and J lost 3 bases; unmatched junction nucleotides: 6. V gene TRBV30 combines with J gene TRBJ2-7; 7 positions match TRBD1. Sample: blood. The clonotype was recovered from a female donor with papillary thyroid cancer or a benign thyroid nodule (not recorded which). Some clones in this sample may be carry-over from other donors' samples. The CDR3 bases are TGTGCCTGGAGTGGCAGGGGACAGATCTACGAGCAGTACTTC. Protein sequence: CAWSGRGQIYEQYF.